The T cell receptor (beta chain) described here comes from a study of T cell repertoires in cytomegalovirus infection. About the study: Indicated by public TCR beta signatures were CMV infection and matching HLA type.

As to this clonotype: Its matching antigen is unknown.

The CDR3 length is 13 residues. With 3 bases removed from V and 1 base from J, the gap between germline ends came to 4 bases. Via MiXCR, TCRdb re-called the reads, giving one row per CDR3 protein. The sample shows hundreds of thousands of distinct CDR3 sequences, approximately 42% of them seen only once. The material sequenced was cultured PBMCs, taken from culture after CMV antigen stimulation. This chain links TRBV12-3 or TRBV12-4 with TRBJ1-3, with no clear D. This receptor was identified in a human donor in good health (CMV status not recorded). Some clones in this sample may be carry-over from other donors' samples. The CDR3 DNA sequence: TGTGCCAGCAGTTTTCGGTCTGGAAACACCATATATTTT. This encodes CASSFRSGNTIYF.